Listed below are T cell receptor beta chains from one sample, sequenced in a study of T-cell reconstitution after alpha-beta-depleted transplantation in children. TCRdb reanalysed the PCR reads using MiXCR and keeps one entry per CDR3 protein. The sample consists of about 610,000 distinct CDR3 sequences, 8% to 11% of them appearing once. This material consisted of PBMCs from the stem cell graft donor, taken from the stem cell graft. The receptors originated from a human donor who donated a stem cell graft to a child with acute myeloid leukemia. The CDR3 runs from the conserved cysteine through the conserved F or W. Each record gives: V gene, J gene, clone size, D gene, CDR3 protein, CDR3 DNA. D genes are given only for firm matches. Some rows mark clone size as missing; the rest say once, few, many or name a class of expanded clone.

v_gene: TRBV10-3; j_gene: TRBJ1-2; abundance: NA; d_gene: TRBD1; CDR3aa: CAISERQGLIDGYTF; CDR3nt: TGTGCCATCAGTGAGAGACAGGGGCTAATTGATGGCTACACCTTC
v_gene: TRBV20-1; j_gene: TRBJ2-1; abundance: NA; d_gene: NA; CDR3aa: CSANYRQSSYNEQFF; CDR3nt: TGCAGTGCTAATTACAGGCAGAGCTCCTACAATGAGCAGTTCTTC
v_gene: TRBV27; j_gene: TRBJ2-1; abundance: many; d_gene: TRBD1; CDR3aa: CASSSGTGAYNEQFF; CDR3nt: TGTGCCAGCAGCTCCGGGACAGGGGCCTACAATGAGCAGTTCTTC
v_gene: TRBV6-1; j_gene: TRBJ2-5; abundance: NA; d_gene: NA; CDR3aa: CAPFPQGYQETQYF; CDR3nt: TGTGCCCCCTTCCCTCAGGGGTACCAAGAGACCCAGTACTTC
v_gene: TRBV20-1; j_gene: TRBJ2-4; abundance: NA; d_gene: TRBD2; CDR3aa: CSASDSGRMNIQYF; CDR3nt: TGCAGTGCCTCCGATAGCGGGAGGATGAACATTCAGTACTTC
v_gene: TRBV20-1; j_gene: TRBJ2-5; abundance: NA; d_gene: TRBD2; CDR3aa: CSARWRESRETQYF; CDR3nt: TGCAGTGCTAGATGGCGGGAGAGCCGAGAGACCCAGTACTTC
v_gene: TRBV7-2; j_gene: TRBJ1-5; abundance: many; d_gene: NA; CDR3aa: CASSLRGNQPQHF; CDR3nt: TGTGCCAGCAGCTTAAGAGGGAATCAGCCCCAGCATTTT
v_gene: TRBV21-1; j_gene: TRBJ1-4; abundance: NA; d_gene: NA; CDR3aa: CATGPKRGRTTNEKLFF; CDR3nt: TGTGCCACCGGGCCGAAGAGGGGGCGTACAACTAATGAAAAACTGTTTTTT
v_gene: TRBV7-2; j_gene: TRBJ2-5; abundance: many; d_gene: NA; CDR3aa: CASSRNPVGASETQYF; CDR3nt: TGTGCCAGCAGCCGAAATCCGGTGGGAGCAAGTGAGACCCAGTACTTC
v_gene: TRBV5-1; j_gene: TRBJ2-1; abundance: few; d_gene: NA; CDR3aa: CASSFGPIKEQFF; CDR3nt: TGCGCCAGCAGCTTCGGACCTATCAAGGAGCAGTTCTTC
v_gene: TRBV20-1; j_gene: TRBJ2-5; abundance: few; d_gene: TRBD2; CDR3aa: CSERLAGVETQYF; CDR3nt: TGCAGTGAACGACTAGCGGGAGTAGAGACCCAGTACTTC
v_gene: TRBV6-2/TRBV6-3; j_gene: TRBJ2-7; abundance: many; d_gene: TRBD1; CDR3aa: CASSYLADRGYEQYF; CDR3nt: TGTGCCAGCAGTTACTTAGCGGACAGGGGATACGAGCAGTACTTC
v_gene: TRBV10-3; j_gene: TRBJ2-5; abundance: many; d_gene: TRBD2; CDR3aa: CAISELVIASGRQTQYF; CDR3nt: TGTGCCATCAGTGAACTCGTTATCGCTAGCGGGAGACAGACCCAGTACTTC
v_gene: TRBV20-1; j_gene: TRBJ2-4; abundance: NA; d_gene: NA; CDR3aa: CSARRDPEKIQYF; CDR3nt: TGCAGTGCTAGAAGGGATCCAGAAAAGATTCAGTACTTC